This passage covers 24 T cell receptor beta chains from one sample sequenced in a study of Ad26.COV2.S vaccination and SARS-CoV-2 variants. The assay was immunoSEQ multiplex PCR, and TCRdb's table has in-frame clones only and misses some. The data hold 350,000 to 450,000 clones, with 89% observed a single time. Treatment specified: around 19 received Ad26.COV2.S at low or high dose, single or two shots; 5 received placebo; per-sample allocation not given. Sampling was done on day 63 after the first vaccine or placebo injection. The source was peripheral blood, collected in a trial of Ad26.COV2.S vaccine versus placebo. The source is a person aged 18 to 59 who received the Ad26.COV2.S COVID-19 vaccine or a placebo.

V gene TRBV7-2 combines with J gene TRBJ2-5, with 9 positions matching TRBD1. CDR3 length: 15 residues. Per germline, CDR1 SGHTA and CDR2 FQGNSA. V shed 5 bases and J 2 bases; nucleotides not matched to a gene: 6. This CDR3 is CASSQDRGWQETQYF. In nucleotides, the CDR3 is TGTGCCAGCAGCCAGGACAGGGGTTGGCAAGAGACCCAGTACTTC.

V gene TRBV28 combines with J gene TRBJ1-1, with 8 bases that match TRBD1. The CDR3 has 16 residues. Trimming at V came to 4 bases and at J to 0 bases, leaving 7 bases not matched to a gene. Germline V gene data show CDR1 as MDHEN and CDR2 as SYDVKM. CDR3 sequence reads: CASSSHPGGLNTEAFF. CDR3 bases: TGTGCCAGCAGTTCTCATCCAGGGGGCCTGAACACTGAAGCTTTCTTT.

To note about this clone: The same CDR3 is also encoded by other DNA sequences in this sample. The rearrangement uses TRBV12-3 or TRBV12-4 and TRBJ1-6; D call uncertain. This CDR3 has 12 residues. V was cut by 3 bases and J by 9 bases, with 6 bases left in between. The CDR3 sequence: CASSLGGSPLHF. The DNA for the CDR3 is TGTGCCAGCAGTTTGGGCGGTTCACCCCTCCACTTT.

The chain's CDR3 is CASGQPYSNQPQHF. The DNA of the CDR3 is TGTGCCAGCGGACAGCCATATAGCAATCAGCCCCAGCATTTT. This chain joins TRBV6-5 and TRBJ1-5; weak D call: TRBD1 (6 bases). Trimming stripped 8 bases from V and 0 bases from J, with 11 bases between. Germline V gene sequence: CDR1 MNHEY, CDR2 SVGAGI. The CDR3 consists of 14 residues.

The chain recombines TRBV5-1 with TRBJ1-1, with D hard to call. V gave up 6 bases and J gave up 1 base, with 13 bases separating them. Germline V gene data show CDR1 as SGHRS and CDR2 as YFSETQ. The CDR3 is made up of 14 amino acids. The CDR3 here is CASTLRLGNTEAFF. CDR3 nucleotides: TGCGCCAGCACTCTGAGGCTGGGGAACACTGAAGCTTTCTTT.

The CDR3 spells CASSPQGGNTEAFF. Here the CDR3 DNA reads TGCGCCAGCAGCCCTCAGGGGGGGAACACTGAAGCTTTCTTT. The V call is TRBV5-1, the J call TRBJ1-1; 7 positions match TRBD1. CDR1 is SGHRS and CDR2 is YFSETQ in the germline V gene. J gave up 1 base and V 4 bases, and 4 bases lay outside the gene matches. CDR3 size: 14 residues.

V gene TRBV4-1 combines with J gene TRBJ2-3; 7 nucleotides agree with TRBD2. Per the germline V gene, CDR1 is MGHRA and CDR2 is YSYEKL. The CDR3 is 15 residues long. The trim removed 0 bases at V and 7 bases at J, leaving 7 bases unmatched. CDR3 loop: CASSQEGGVINTQYF. CDR3 bases: TGCGCCAGCAGCCAAGAGGGGGGGGTGATTAATACGCAGTATTTT.

The chain has TRBV24-1 and TRBJ2-1; D remains unclear. Germline values: CDR1 KGHDR, CDR2 SFDVKD. Deletions cut 2 bases from V and 3 bases from J, with 16 bases between. The CDR3 extends over 17 amino acids. The CDR3: CATSDSQANHLYNEQFF. The CDR3 nucleotides are TGTGCCACCAGTGATTCTCAGGCGAACCACCTCTACAATGAGCAGTTCTTC.

The chain employs TRBV19 and TRBJ1-2; 8 bases match TRBD1. Trimming cost V 5 bases and J 3 bases; bases outside gene matches: 8. Germline V gene lookup returns CDR1 LNHDA and CDR2 SQIVND (reference sequence). The length of the CDR3 is 15 residues. As DNA, the CDR3 is TGTGCCAGTAGTTCCAGGGACAGGTGGGACTATGGCTACACCTTC. Its translation: CASSSRDRWDYGYTF.

This chain uses TRBV28 with TRBJ1-1; D is uncertain. The CDR3 totals 16 residues. Germline V CDR1 and CDR2: MDHEN, SYDVKM. V shed 1 base and J shed 0 bases, with 12 bases lying between them. The CDR3 is CASSLLAEIMNTEAFF. The DNA of the CDR3 is TGTGCCAGCAGTTTATTGGCGGAAATCATGAACACTGAAGCTTTCTTT.

This clone showed up just once. The V call is TRBV7-9, the J call TRBJ1-5, with TRBD1 as a possible D gene (6 bases). Trimming shortened V by 10 bases and J by 5 bases, and 12 bases separated the two germline ends. This CDR3 is built from 12 residues. Per the germline V gene, CDR1 is SEHNR and CDR2 is FQNEAQ (reference sequence). In nucleotides, the CDR3 is TGTGCCACCTCCAAGGGGGATCAGCCCCAGCATTTT. This codes for CATSKGDQPQHF.

The J gene is TRBJ2-7, the V gene TRBV20-1; the D gene is possibly TRBD2 (6 bases). CDR3 length: 11 residues. The germline V gene encodes CDR1 DFQATT and CDR2 SNEGSKA (reference sequence). The CDR3 DNA sequence: TGCAATGCAGCGGGCTCCTACGAGCAGTACTTC. Amino acid sequence: CNAAGSYEQYF.

This chain connects TRBV14 to TRBJ1-6; D is undetermined. CDR1 and CDR2 (germline): SGHDN, FVKESK. The CDR3 has 14 amino acids. V dropped 2 bases and J dropped 8 bases, with 10 bases sitting between them. The CDR3 DNA is TGTGCCAGCAGCCAAAAGGGTTCTTATTCACCCCTCCACTTT. Protein: CASSQKGSYSPLHF.

The CDR3: CASSESPGREGYDEQFF. CDR3 in DNA: TGTGCCAGCAGTGAATCTCCCGGGAGGGAGGGTTACGATGAGCAGTTCTTC. The chain has TRBV25-1 and TRBJ2-1; TRBD2 matches 8 bases. Germline-derived CDR1 and CDR2 are MGHDK and SYGVNS. The CDR3 is 17 amino acids. J gave up 8 bases and V 1 base, and 13 bases lay outside the gene matches.

This clone was found once. DNA of the CDR3: TGTGCCAGCAGTTACCGCAGGGTACCTAATGAAAAACTGTTTTTT. Residues: CASSYRRVPNEKLFF. The chain has TRBV6-5 and TRBJ1-4; a possible D gene is TRBD1 (5 bases). V was trimmed by 2 bases and J by 3 bases, leaving 10 bases between them. The length of the CDR3 is 15 residues. Germline CDR1 and CDR2: MNHEY and SVGAGI.

The V call is TRBV29-1, the J call TRBJ2-7; the D gene is possibly TRBD2 (6 bases). Germline loops: CDR1 SQVTM, CDR2 ANQGSEA. V gave up 1 base and J gave up 0 bases, with 13 bases separating them. The CDR3 spans 15 residues. The CDR3 loop is CSVEGVGGTSYEQYF. In DNA, the CDR3 is TGCAGCGTTGAAGGAGTAGGCGGGACCTCCTACGAGCAGTACTTC.

This clone was counted a single time. The chain uses TRBV7-9 and TRBJ2-1; D call uncertain. The CDR3 is 15 residues long. Germline CDR1 SEHNR, CDR2 FQNEAQ (reference sequence). V lost 1 base and J 6 bases, leaving 13 bases between the germline ends. CDR3 region: CASSLEVALGNEQFF. CDR3 in DNA: TGTGCCAGCAGCTTAGAGGTCGCCTTGGGCAATGAGCAGTTCTTC.

This clone was seen only a few times. The V and J genes are TRBV7-6 and TRBJ2-7; 8 positions match TRBD2. With 5 bases clipped from V and 6 bases from J, the junction kept 9 bases outside the gene matches. The CDR3 runs 14 residues. Germline V gene data show CDR1 as SGHVS and CDR2 as FNYEAQ. The CDR3 DNA is TGTGCCAGCAGCGCTTCCGGGACTAGGAGCGAGCAGTACTTC. This encodes CASSASGTRSEQYF. Variable domain in full (rest from reference TRBV7-6 and TRBJ2-7): GAGVSQSPRYKVTKRGQDVALRCDPISGHVSLYWYRQALGQGPEFLTYFNYEAQQDKSGLPNDRFSAERPEGSISTLTIQRTEQRDSAMYRCASSASGTRSEQYFGPGTRLTVT.

As to this clone: Other DNA sequences in the same sample also yield this CDR3. CDR3 sequence (DNA): TGTGCCACCAGCAGGGAAACAGATACGCAGTATTTT. Translating it yields CATSRETDTQYF. V usage is TRBV15 and J usage is TRBJ2-3; D not resolved. V was pared by 3 bases and J by 3 bases, with 4 bases between. The CDR3 is 12 amino acids. In germline, CDR1 is LNHNV, CDR2 YYDKDF (reference sequence).

V is TRBV6-2 or TRBV6-3 and J is TRBJ2-7, with 7 bases fitting TRBD2. The V gene end was trimmed by 6 bases and the J gene end by 5 bases; junction bases not matched to a gene: 22. This CDR3 spans 18 amino acids. Germline V lookup: CDR1 MNHEY, CDR2 SVGEGT. DNA of the CDR3: TGTGCCAGCAGCCCTTACGGGGAACTAGCGTTGATTCGGGACGAGCAGTACTTC. Translating it yields CASSPYGELALIRDEQYF.

The chain links TRBV9 to TRBJ2-5, with D uncertain. The CDR3 runs 13 residues. The V end lost 2 bases, the J end lost 0 bases, and 5 bases lay between the germline ends. Germline loops: CDR1 SGDLS, CDR2 YYNGEE. The CDR3 is CASSVNDQETQYF. As DNA, the CDR3 is TGTGCCAGCAGCGTTAACGACCAAGAGACCCAGTACTTC.

The rearrangement joins TRBV11-3 to TRBJ2-1; 8 nucleotides match TRBD2. CDR1 and CDR2 (germline): SGHNT, YENEEA. The CDR3 consists of 17 residues. V gave up 1 base and J gave up 6 bases; unmatched junction bases: 11. For the CDR3, the DNA is TGTGCCAGCAGCTTAGGCCGCGGATCCGGGAGGGGCAATGAGCAGTTCTTC. It is translated as CASSLGRGSGRGNEQFF.

This chain uses TRBV5-1 with TRBJ1-1, with TRBD1 identical over 9 bases. CDR3 size: 14 residues. Germline V CDR1 and CDR2: SGHRS, YFSETQ. V trimming: 3 bases; J trimming: 5 bases; junction bases outside the gene matches: 5. The CDR3 region has the DNA TGCGCCAGCAGCTCACAGGGGGCGAAAACTGAAGCTTTCTTT. It yields the protein CASSSQGAKTEAFF.

The V call is TRBV6-6, the J call TRBJ2-7, with D possibly being TRBD2 (6 bases). Germline lookup yields CDR1 MNHNY and CDR2 SVGAGI (reference sequence). V gave up 8 bases and J gave up 0 bases, with 14 bases separating them. The CDR3 runs to 14 residues. The CDR3 coding sequence is TGTGCCAGCCTGGGACTGGAGAGCTCCTACGAGCAGTACTTC. It specifies CASLGLESSYEQYF.